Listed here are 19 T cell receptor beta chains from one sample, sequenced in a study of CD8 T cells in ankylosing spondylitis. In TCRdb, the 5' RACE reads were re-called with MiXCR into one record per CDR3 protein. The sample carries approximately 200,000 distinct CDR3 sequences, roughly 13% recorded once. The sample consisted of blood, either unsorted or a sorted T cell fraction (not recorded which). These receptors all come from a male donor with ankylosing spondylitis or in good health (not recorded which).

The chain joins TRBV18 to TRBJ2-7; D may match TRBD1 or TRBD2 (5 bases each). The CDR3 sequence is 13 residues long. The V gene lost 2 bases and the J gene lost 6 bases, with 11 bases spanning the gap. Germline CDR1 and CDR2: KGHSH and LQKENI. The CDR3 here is CASSPGTPGEQYF. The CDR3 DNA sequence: TGTGCCAGCTCACCAGGGACCCCAGGCGAGCAGTACTTC.

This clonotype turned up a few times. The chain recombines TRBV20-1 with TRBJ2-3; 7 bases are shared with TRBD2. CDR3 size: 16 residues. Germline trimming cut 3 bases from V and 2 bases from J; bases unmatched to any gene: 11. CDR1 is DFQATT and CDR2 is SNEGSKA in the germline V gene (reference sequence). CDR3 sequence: CSARDPGLPITDTQYF. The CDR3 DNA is TGCAGTGCTAGGGATCCGGGACTACCAATCACAGATACGCAGTATTTT.

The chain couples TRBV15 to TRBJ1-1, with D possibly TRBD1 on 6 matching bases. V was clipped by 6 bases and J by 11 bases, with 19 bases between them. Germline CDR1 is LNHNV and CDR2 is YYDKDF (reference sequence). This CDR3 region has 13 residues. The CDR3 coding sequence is TGTGCCACCAGTGGGGACACCATGTCGTACGCTTTCTTT. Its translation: CATSGDTMSYAFF.

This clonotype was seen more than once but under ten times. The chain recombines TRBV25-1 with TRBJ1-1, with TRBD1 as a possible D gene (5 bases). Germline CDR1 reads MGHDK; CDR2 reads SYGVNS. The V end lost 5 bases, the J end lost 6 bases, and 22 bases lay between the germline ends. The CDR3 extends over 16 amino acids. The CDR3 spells CASSPHAILGTSEAFF. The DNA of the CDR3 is TGTGCCAGCAGTCCCCACGCCATATTAGGGACCTCTGAAGCTTTCTTT. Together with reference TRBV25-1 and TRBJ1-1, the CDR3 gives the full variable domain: EADIYQTPRYLVIGTGKKITLECSQTMGHDKMYWYQQDPGMELHLIHYSYGVNSTEKGDLSSESTVSRIRTEHFPLTLESARPSHTSQYLCASSPHAILGTSEAFFGQGTRLTVV.

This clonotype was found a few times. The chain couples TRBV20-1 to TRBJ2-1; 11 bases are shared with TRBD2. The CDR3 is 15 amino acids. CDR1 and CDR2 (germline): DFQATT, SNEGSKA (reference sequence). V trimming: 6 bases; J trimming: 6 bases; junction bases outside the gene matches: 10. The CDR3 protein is CSAPAGLAGGNEQFF. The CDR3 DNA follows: TGCAGTGCCCCAGCGGGTCTAGCGGGGGGCAATGAGCAGTTCTTC.

CDR3 bases: TGTGCCAGCAGCTTAGCGCGACAGTTCACCTACGAGCAGTACTTC. It specifies CASSLARQFTYEQYF. J is TRBJ2-7 and V is TRBV7-9; a weak D match, TRBD1 (5 bases). The CDR3 consists of 15 residues. The germline V and J ends were trimmed by 0 bases and 2 bases, with 11 bases remaining between them. Germline V gene lookup returns CDR1 SEHNR and CDR2 FQNEAQ (reference sequence).

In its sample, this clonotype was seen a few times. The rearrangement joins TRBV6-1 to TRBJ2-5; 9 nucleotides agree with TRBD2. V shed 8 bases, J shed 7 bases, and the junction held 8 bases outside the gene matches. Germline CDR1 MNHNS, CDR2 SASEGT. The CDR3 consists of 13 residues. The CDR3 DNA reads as TGTGCCAGCCGGGACTTAGCGGGAGTGACCCAGTACTTC. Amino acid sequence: CASRDLAGVTQYF.

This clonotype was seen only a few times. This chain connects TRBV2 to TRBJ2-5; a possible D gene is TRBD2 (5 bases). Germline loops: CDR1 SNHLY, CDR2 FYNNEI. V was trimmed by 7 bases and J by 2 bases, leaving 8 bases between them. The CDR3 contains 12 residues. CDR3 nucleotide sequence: TGTGCCAGCATGGGAGCACAAGAGACCCAGTACTTC. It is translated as CASMGAQETQYF.

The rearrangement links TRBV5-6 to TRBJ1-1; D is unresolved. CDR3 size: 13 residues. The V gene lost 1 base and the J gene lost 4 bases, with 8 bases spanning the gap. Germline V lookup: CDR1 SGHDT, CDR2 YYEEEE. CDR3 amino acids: CASSLRAFTEAFF. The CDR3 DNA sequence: TGTGCCAGCAGCTTGCGGGCGTTCACTGAAGCTTTCTTT.

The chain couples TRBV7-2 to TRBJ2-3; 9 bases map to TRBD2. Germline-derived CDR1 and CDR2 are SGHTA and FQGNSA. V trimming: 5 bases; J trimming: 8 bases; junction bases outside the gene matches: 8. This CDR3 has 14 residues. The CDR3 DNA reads TGTGCCAGCAGCCGACTAGCGGTCGATCGTACGCAGTATTTT. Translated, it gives CASSRLAVDRTQYF.

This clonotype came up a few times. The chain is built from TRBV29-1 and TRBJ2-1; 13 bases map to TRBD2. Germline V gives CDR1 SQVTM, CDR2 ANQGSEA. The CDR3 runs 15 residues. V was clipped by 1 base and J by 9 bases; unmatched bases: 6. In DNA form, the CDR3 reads TGCAGCGTTGAAGCTGGGACTAGCGGGATTGGTGAGCAGTTCTTC. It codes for CSVEAGTSGIGEQFF.

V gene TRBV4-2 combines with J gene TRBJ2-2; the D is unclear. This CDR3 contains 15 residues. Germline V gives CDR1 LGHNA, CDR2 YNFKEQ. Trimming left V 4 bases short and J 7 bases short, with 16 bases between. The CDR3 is CASSPGLLYCGELFF. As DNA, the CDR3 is TGTGCCAGCAGCCCCGGGCTCCTTTACTGCGGGGAGCTGTTTTTT.

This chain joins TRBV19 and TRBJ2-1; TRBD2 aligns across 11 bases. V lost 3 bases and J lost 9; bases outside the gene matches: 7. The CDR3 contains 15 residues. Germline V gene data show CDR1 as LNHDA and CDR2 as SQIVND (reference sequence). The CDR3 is CASSILLAGEGEQFF. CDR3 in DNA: TGTGCCAGTAGTATCTTACTAGCGGGAGAGGGTGAGCAGTTCTTC.

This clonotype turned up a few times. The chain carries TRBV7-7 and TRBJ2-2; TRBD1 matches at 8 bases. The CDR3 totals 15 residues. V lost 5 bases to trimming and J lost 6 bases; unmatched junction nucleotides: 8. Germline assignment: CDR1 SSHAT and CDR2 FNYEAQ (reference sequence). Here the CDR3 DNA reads TGTGCCAGCAGCCCAGACAGGGGTTGGGCCGGGGAGCTGTTTTTT. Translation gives CASSPDRGWAGELFF.

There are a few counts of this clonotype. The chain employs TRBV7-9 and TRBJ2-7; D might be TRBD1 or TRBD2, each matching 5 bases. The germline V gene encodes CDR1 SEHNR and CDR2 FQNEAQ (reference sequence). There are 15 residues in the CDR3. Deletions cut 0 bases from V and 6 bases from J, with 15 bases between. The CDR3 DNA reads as TGTGCCAGCAGCTTAGCGTTGAGGGGTCCTCGCGAGCAGTACTTC. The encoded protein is CASSLALRGPREQYF.

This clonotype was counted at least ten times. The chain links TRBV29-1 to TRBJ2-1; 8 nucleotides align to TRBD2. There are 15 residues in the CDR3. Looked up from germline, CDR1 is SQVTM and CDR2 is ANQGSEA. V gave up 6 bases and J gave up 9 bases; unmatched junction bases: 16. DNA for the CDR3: TGCAGCGTCCTGGGCCTAAGCGGGAGTCGGGGTGAGCAGTTCTTC. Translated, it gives CSVLGLSGSRGEQFF.

The CDR3 reads CASSPSWSTYTYEQYF. As DNA, the CDR3 is TGTGCCAGCAGCCCATCTTGGAGTACCTATACCTACGAGCAGTACTTC. The chain employs TRBV3-1 and TRBJ2-7; D gene uncertain. Between the trimmed V and J ends, which lost 4 bases and 2 bases, there was a span of 18 bases. The CDR3 is made up of 16 amino acids. Looked up from germline, CDR1 is LGHDT and CDR2 is YNNKEL (reference sequence).

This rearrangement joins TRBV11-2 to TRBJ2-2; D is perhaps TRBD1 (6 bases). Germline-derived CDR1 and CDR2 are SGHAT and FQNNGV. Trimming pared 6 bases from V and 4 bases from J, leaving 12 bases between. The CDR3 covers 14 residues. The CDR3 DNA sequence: TGTGCCAGCAGACCCACAGGGTTCACCGGGGAGCTGTTTTTT. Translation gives CASRPTGFTGELFF.

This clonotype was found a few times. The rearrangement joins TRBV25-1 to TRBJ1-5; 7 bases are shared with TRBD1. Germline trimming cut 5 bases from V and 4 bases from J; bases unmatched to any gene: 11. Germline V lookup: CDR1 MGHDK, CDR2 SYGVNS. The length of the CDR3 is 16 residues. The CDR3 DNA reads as TGTGCCAGCAGTCCCCTCGGGACAGAAGTTAATCAGCCCCAGCATTTT. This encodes CASSPLGTEVNQPQHF.